Listed here are 13 T cell receptor beta chains from one sample, sequenced in a study of early T cells in non-severe SARS-CoV-2 infection. TCRdb passed the 5' RACE reads through MiXCR, listing each CDR3 protein once. The sample records tens of thousands of distinct CDR3 sequences, approximately 10% being singletons. Source: whole blood, taken at baseline. These receptor sequences come from an adult who was a healthcare worker with PCR-confirmed SARS-CoV-2 infection or an uninfected control (not recorded which).

This clonotype was seen a handful of times. The chain couples TRBV2 to TRBJ2-1, with D perhaps assigned TRBD1 or TRBD2 (5 bases each). CDR1 is SNHLY, CDR2 FYNNEI, per germline. This CDR3 spans 13 amino acids. V shed 6 bases and J shed 6 bases, with 12 bases lying between them. The CDR3 DNA follows: TGTGCCAGCAGGAAGTCCGGGACCAATGAGCAGTTCTTC. Translated: CASRKSGTNEQFF. Full variable domain (missing parts from reference TRBV2 and TRBJ2-1): EPEVTQTPSHQVTQMGQEVILRCVPISNHLYFYWYRQILGQKVEFLVSFYNNEISEKSEIFDDQFSVERPDGSNFTLKIRSTKLEDSAMYFCASRKSGTNEQFFGPGTRLTVL.

This clonotype was seen repeatedly, ten times or more. This rearrangement joins TRBV18 to TRBJ2-7; 8 positions agree with TRBD2. V shed 3 bases and J 5 bases; nucleotides not matched to a gene: 6. The length of the CDR3 is 14 residues. The germline CDR1 and CDR2 sequences are KGHSH and LQKENI. CDR3 bases: TGTGCCAGCTCACCCGGGACGGGAGGGGACGAGCAGTACTTC. Protein: CASSPGTGGDEQYF.

This clonotype has just a few counts. The chain has TRBV20-1 and TRBJ2-1; 10 bases agree with TRBD2. V gave up 6 bases and J gave up 9 bases; unmatched junction bases: 5. CDR3 length equals 12 residues. Germline loops: CDR1 DFQATT, CDR2 SNEGSKA (reference sequence). This CDR3 reads CSALAGSGEQFF. The DNA of the CDR3 is TGCAGTGCACTAGCGGGAAGCGGTGAGCAGTTCTTC.

The sample holds many counts of this clonotype. The chain is built from TRBV7-2 and TRBJ1-2; unclear D gene. Germline CDR1 reads SGHTA; CDR2 reads FQGNSA. Trimming shortened V by 8 bases and J by 3 bases, and 19 bases separated the two germline ends. The CDR3 length is 15 residues. CDR3 sequence (DNA): TGTGCCAGCTCAGAAACGGGAGGGTCTGACTATGGCTACACCTTC. This gives the protein CASSETGGSDYGYTF.

This clonotype was found many times. The V gene is TRBV24-1, the J gene TRBJ2-3; possibly TRBD1 or TRBD2 for D (5 bases each). Germline loops: CDR1 KGHDR, CDR2 SFDVKD. Trimming left V 7 bases short and J 2 bases short, with 15 bases between. CDR3 length: 15 residues. In DNA, the CDR3 is TGTGCCACCAGCGAGCCGGGACCCCTCACAGATACGCAGTATTTT. Translating gives CATSEPGPLTDTQYF.

The rearrangement uses TRBV27 and TRBJ1-6, with D perhaps TRBD1 (6 bases). The germline gives CDR1 MNHEY, CDR2 SMNVEV (reference sequence). This CDR3 is built from 15 residues. Trimming removed 3 bases from V and 7 bases from J, with 13 bases in between. The CDR3: CASSFRTAGNSPLHF. CDR3 bases: TGTGCCAGCAGTTTTAGGACAGCCGGGAATTCACCCCTCCACTTT.

Ten or more counts support this clonotype. The chain joins TRBV3-1 to TRBJ2-3, with D unclear. Trimming took off 0 bases at V and 4 bases at J, with 8 bases between the two ends. This CDR3 region has 14 residues. The germline CDR1 and CDR2 sequences are LGHDT and YNNKEL (reference sequence). CDR3 bases: TGTGCCAGCAGCCAAGATCGGCGGCCAGATACGCAGTATTTT. It encodes CASSQDRRPDTQYF.

The rearrangement links TRBV5-1 to TRBJ1-3; the D gene is possibly TRBD1 (6 bases). The CDR3 length is 14 residues. Per the germline V gene, CDR1 is SGHRS and CDR2 is YFSETQ. Trimming cost V 0 bases and J 8 bases, with 12 bases left between them. Written as DNA, the CDR3 is TGCGCCAGCAGCTTGGGGGCAGGGGATGACACCATATATTTT. This gives the protein CASSLGAGDDTIYF.

This clonotype was counted only a few times. J is TRBJ2-7 and V is TRBV11-2; D may be TRBD1 (5 bases). Germline V CDR1 and CDR2: SGHAT, FQNNGV. V lost 5 bases to trimming and J lost 2 bases, with 16 bases between them. This CDR3 has 15 residues. CDR3 nucleotide sequence: TGTGCCAGCAGCCCCTACCAGGGTTTAACCTACGAGCAGTACTTC. This codes for CASSPYQGLTYEQYF.

This sequence joins TRBV7-2 and TRBJ2-4; 9 nucleotides line up with TRBD2. Per germline, CDR1 SGHTA and CDR2 FQGNSA. This CDR3 comprises 15 residues. Trimming removed 5 bases from V and 8 bases from J; junction bases left unmatched: 10. The CDR3 loop is CASSKRGAVRDIQYF. The CDR3 DNA reads as TGTGCCAGCAGCAAGCGGGGGGCCGTCAGGGACATTCAGTACTTC. Variable domain in full (rest from reference TRBV7-2 and TRBJ2-4): GAGVSQSPSNKVTEKGKDVELRCDPISGHTALYWYRQSLGQGLEFLIYFQGNSAPDKSGLPSDRFSAERTGGSVSTLTIQRTQQEDSAVYLCASSKRGAVRDIQYFGAGTRLSVL.

This clonotype has a handful of counts. The V and J genes are TRBV27 and TRBJ2-5; D could derive from TRBD1 or TRBD2 (5 bases each). The CDR3 contains 19 residues. From germline, CDR1 is MNHEY and CDR2 SMNVEV (reference sequence). Trimming left V 5 bases short and J 7 bases short, with 32 bases between. The CDR3 region has the DNA TGTGCCAGCAGTCCACTCCATCGGGGCTTTTTCTTCCCCCTTGGGACCCAGTACTTC. It codes for CASSPLHRGFFFPLGTQYF.

This clonotype was observed a handful of times. As DNA, the CDR3 is TGCAGCGTGGGGACAGGAGGGGAGACCCAGTACTTC. Its translation: CSVGTGGETQYF. The chain is built from TRBV29-1 and TRBJ2-5; TRBD1 agrees at 8 bases. CDR1 is SQVTM and CDR2 is ANQGSEA in the germline V gene. The V and J ends lost 6 bases and 5 bases, in that order; junction bases with no gene match: 5. The CDR3 has 12 amino acids.

The chain employs TRBV9 and TRBJ2-1; the match to TRBD2 covers 7 bases. The germline gives CDR1 SGDLS, CDR2 YYNGEE. CDR3 length equals 15 residues. The V gene end was trimmed by 2 bases and the J gene end by 7 bases; junction bases not matched to a gene: 9. DNA for the CDR3: TGTGCCAGCAGCGTGAGGGCGGGAGTAAGAAATGAGCAGTTCTTC. Protein sequence: CASSVRAGVRNEQFF.